This note documents a single T cell receptor (beta chain) sequence. The sample comes from a study of blood T cell repertoires in COVID-19. Study in general: COVID-19 samples, acute and convalescent, were from the United States, Italy and Spain. Sample material is recorded as cDNA or gDNA derived from T cells, B-cell-depleted T cells, or PBMCs.

Per the original data handling: Nucleated cell number was recorded as an estimate derived from reference gene primer amplification. Profiled with immunoSEQ multiplex PCR; TCRdb holds only in-frame clones, not every one. D and trimming come from the DNA, and the V and J calls and clone size come from that table. This table holds 40,000 to 60,000 clones, under 85% found once. J was trimmed by 4 bases and V by 2 bases; bases with no gene match: 3. Germline loops: CDR1 KGHSH, CDR2 LQKENI. This CDR3 is built from 15 residues. The sequence was obtained from a human donor in a cohort sampled during active COVID-19. The genes are TRBV18 and TRBJ1-4; 8 bases fit TRBD1. The sample consisted of peripheral blood. CDR3 DNA: TGTGCCAGCTCACCAACAGGGGGTAGTAATGAAAAACTGTTTTTT. It is translated as CASSPTGGSNEKLFF. The full variable domain, with the rest looked up from reference TRBV18 and TRBJ1-4, is NAGVMQNPRHLVRRRGQEARLRCSPMKGHSHVYWYRQLPEEGLKFMVYLQKENIIDESGMPKERFSAEFPKEGPSILRIQQVVRGDSAAYFCASSPTGGSNEKLFFGSGTQLSVL.